Listed below are T cell receptor beta chains from one sample, sequenced in a study of CD8+CD57+ T cells in acquired aplastic anemia. One entry per CDR3 protein, called by TCRdb with MiXCR from the reads. Of about 180,000 distinct CDR3 sequences listed, about 44% are singletons. The sequenced sample consisted of sorted CD4+, CD8+, or CD8+CD57+ T cells (not recorded which) from PBMCs. These receptors were taken from a human donor with aplastic anemia. The CDR3 runs from the conserved cysteine through the conserved F or W. Fields, in order: V gene, J gene, D gene, clone size, CDR3 protein, CDR3 DNA. D genes are given only for firm matches. Where a row states a size, it is once, few, many or the class of an expanded clone; other rows omit it.

TRBV4-1,TRBJ2-5,TRBD1,many,CASSQAPDRVRETQYF,TGCGCCAGCAGCCAAGCACCGGACAGGGTGCGAGAGACCCAGTACTTC
TRBV29-1,TRBJ2-7,NA,NA,CSVLGSRYEQYF,TGCAGCGTTCTCGGTAGTCGGTACGAGCAGTACTTC
TRBV2,TRBJ2-1,NA,few,CASNLEGPSYNEQFF,TGTGCCAGCAATCTTGAGGGACCCTCCTACAATGAGCAGTTCTTC
TRBV4-1,TRBJ1-4,NA,many,CASSQIIGANEKLFF,TGCGCCAGCAGCCAAATTATAGGGGCTAATGAAAAACTGTTTTTT
TRBV4-2,TRBJ2-7,TRBD1,many,CASSRPIPGQGYEQYF,TGTGCCAGCAGCCGTCCGATCCCGGGACAGGGCTACGAGCAGTACTTC
TRBV5-1,TRBJ2-7,NA,NA,CASSLGQELYEQYF,TGCGCCAGCAGCTTGGGACAGGAGCTCTACGAGCAGTACTTC
TRBV2,TRBJ1-1,NA,few,CASSLLRGNTEAFF,TGTGCCAGCAGTTTACTTCGGGGTAACACTGAAGCTTTCTTT
TRBV2,TRBJ2-7,NA,NA,CASSRRGISYEQYF,TGTGCCAGCAGCCGGCGCGGGATTTCCTACGAGCAGTACTTC
TRBV24-1,TRBJ1-4,NA,many,CATSDFGAGSGKLFF,TGTGCCACCAGTGATTTCGGTGCAGGTTCAGGAAAACTGTTTTTT
TRBV20-1,TRBJ1-5,TRBD1,many,CSAPRIDATGGNQPQHF,TGCAGTGCTCCCCGGATAGACGCGACAGGGGGCAATCAGCCCCAGCATTTT
TRBV11-2,TRBJ2-3,TRBD1,many,CASSLGTGGQTQYF,TGTGCCAGCAGCTTAGGGACAGGGGGCCAGACGCAGTATTTT
TRBV7-9,TRBJ2-7,NA,NA,CASSFGDINYEQYF,TGTGCCAGCAGCTTTGGGGACATCAACTACGAGCAGTACTTC
TRBV7-9,TRBJ2-5,NA,NA,CASSPISAPYQETQYF,TGTGCCAGCAGCCCCATTAGCGCACCGTACCAAGAGACCCAGTACTTC